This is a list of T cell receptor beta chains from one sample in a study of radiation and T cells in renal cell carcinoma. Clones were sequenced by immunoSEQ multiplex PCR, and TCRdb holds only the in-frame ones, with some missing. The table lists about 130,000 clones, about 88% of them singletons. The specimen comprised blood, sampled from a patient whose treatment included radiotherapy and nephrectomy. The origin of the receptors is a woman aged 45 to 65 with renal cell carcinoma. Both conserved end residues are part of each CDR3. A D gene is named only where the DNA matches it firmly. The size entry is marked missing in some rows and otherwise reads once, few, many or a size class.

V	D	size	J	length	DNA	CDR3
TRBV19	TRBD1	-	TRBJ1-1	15	TGTGCCAGTAGTATAGCTTCTCGAGGCAGGGGGCTCGCTTTCTTT	CASSIASRGRGLAFF
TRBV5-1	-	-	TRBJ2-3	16	TGCGCCAGCAGCTTGTCGGAAATTGCTAGCACAGATACGCAGTATTTT	CASSLSEIASTDTQYF
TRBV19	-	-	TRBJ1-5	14	TGTGCCAGTAGTATAGGAGGGCTAGGTCAGCCCCAGCATTTT	CASSIGGLGQPQHF
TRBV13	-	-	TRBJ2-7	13	TGTGCCAGCAGCCCCCCTACGTCTTACGAGCAGTACTTC	CASSPPTSYEQYF
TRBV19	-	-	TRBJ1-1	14	TGTGCCAGTAAACAGGCGATGCGGGACACTGAAGCTTTCTTT	CASKQAMRDTEAFF
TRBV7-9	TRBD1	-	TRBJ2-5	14	TGTGCCAGCAGCCCGACAGGGGGCAAGGAGACCCAGTACTTC	CASSPTGGKETQYF
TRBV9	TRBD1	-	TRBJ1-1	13	TGTGCCAGCAGCCCGACAGGGAGCACTGAAGCTTTCTTT	CASSPTGSTEAFF
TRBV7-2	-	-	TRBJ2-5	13	TGTGCCAGCAGCTTTGCACAACAAGAGACCCAGTACTTC	CASSFAQQETQYF
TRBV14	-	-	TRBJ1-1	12	TGTGCCAGCAGCCAAGCATATTACAGGACTTTCTTT	CASSQAYYRTFF
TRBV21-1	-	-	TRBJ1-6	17	TGTGCCAGCAGCAAAGGTTACAGAGCCACCTATAATTCACCCCTCCACTTT	CASSKGYRATYNSPLHF
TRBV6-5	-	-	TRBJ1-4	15	TGTGCCAGCAGTCGTGAACACCGGAGGAATGAAAAACTGTTTTTT	CASSREHRRNEKLFF
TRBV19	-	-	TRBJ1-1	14	TGTGCCACAAGTGCCTTTGGGGTGAACACTGAAGCTTTCTTT	CATSAFGVNTEAFF
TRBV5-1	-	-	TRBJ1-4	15	TGCGCCAGCAGCCCAACAACAGGGTCCGGATGGGAACTGTTTTTT	CASSPTTGSGWELFF
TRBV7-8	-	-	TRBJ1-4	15	TGTGCCAGCAGCCTACTGGGCGCGACTAATGAAAAACTGTTTTTT	CASSLLGATNEKLFF
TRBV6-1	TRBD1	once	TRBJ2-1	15	TGTGCCAGCAGACCGACAGGGGGTTCCTACAATGAGCAGTTCTTC	CASRPTGGSYNEQFF
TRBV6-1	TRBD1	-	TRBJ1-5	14	TGTGCCAGCACCCCAGGGGGGGCGAGCAAGCCCCAGCATTTT	CASTPGGASKPQHF
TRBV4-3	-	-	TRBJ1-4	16	TGCGCCAGCAGCCAAGATGGAGGGGCAACTAATGAAAAACTGTTTTTT	CASSQDGGATNEKLFF
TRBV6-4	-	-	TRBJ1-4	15	TGTGCCAGCAGTGACTCTGCAGGACCCAACGAAAAACTGTTTTTT	CASSDSAGPNEKLFF